The T cell receptor beta chain described here comes from a study of shared clonotypes between healthy human individuals (dated by TCRdb to the early 2020s). With respect to the entire study: Two women and a few men aged 18 to 49 years were included in the cohort. Per donor, three plates each were used for CD4 naive and CD4 memory, two for CD8 naive, and one for CD8 memory. To estimate repertoire size and how much clonotypes are shared between individuals, the study performed deep sequencing of blood TCR repertoires from about five healthy adults. To increase sequencing depth and limit assay-specific biases, TCR repertoire library preparation and sequencing were carried out by different laboratories using diverse techniques. Per donor, leukapheresis produced somewhere between about 0.9 and 10 billion PBMCs. On the study overall, not on this receptor specifically: Clonotypes shared by all four sorted-subset donors showed higher generation probabilities than non-shared clonotypes. Rarefaction of sorted-subset datasets indicated incomplete sequencing despite the large sequencing depth. Because the study included only a small number of donors, the genetic and exposure-history diversity represented was limited. When a few donors were compared, the shared fraction of clonotypes was 5% to 6.5% for naive CD4, roughly 3.4% for naive CD8, about 2.4% for memory CD4, and approximately 0.4% for memory CD8. Sampling was limited to blood, and TCR repertoires in tissue likely differ from TCR repertoires in blood. Larger estimated clonotype richness was generally found for naive subsets than for memory subsets. Pairwise subsampling led to the expectation that sequencing depth would affect the degree of clonotype sharing among donors.

The junction carries 13 bases between V and J, which are trimmed by 1 base and 9 bases respectively. According to the germline V gene, CDR1 reads SGHVS and CDR2 reads FQNEAQ. From cysteine to phenylalanine, the CDR3 is 13 amino acids long. The only DNA kept is the CDR3, 39 bases in frame from the first base. Using the deep immunoSEQ assay, multiplex PCR amplified TCR CDR3 regions from genomic DNA. Extracted genomic DNA from each cell subset was spread evenly across all wells of several immunoSEQ 96-well plates, with each plate serving as a replicate. Each replicate PCR for sorted subsets received about 220 ng genomic DNA, equal to about 30,000 T cell genomes. Purified libraries were quantified with a Qubit 3.0 fluorometer, sized on a Bioanalyzer 2100, and re-quantified with the KAPA Library Quantification kit. A separate single-read 150-cycle Illumina NextSeq 550 flow cell was used to sequence each immunoSEQ 96-well plate. Per the source publication's procedure: Because the immunoSEQ output included only junctional sequences and no quality scores, the filtering could not be the same as the filtering used for full-length reads. To assign V/J genes and CDR3, sequences were annotated against IMGT germline references using PyIR, a Python wrapper for IgBLAST v1.9. Any read was removed if the V/J assignment was weak (E-value above 1e-6), the CDR3 was missing, or the read contained stop codons, out-of-frame junctions, or ambiguous translated residues. V3J clonotypes were defined as sequences sharing an identical inferred V gene, J gene, and CDR3 amino acid sequence. The percentage overlap between two repertoires was calculated by dividing the number of shared unique clonotypes by the size of the smaller repertoire. Three approaches were used to assess repertoire richness: RTK rarefaction, the Chao1 estimator, and Recon v2.1 estimates of unobserved clonotypes. OLGA was used to compute generation probabilities for all TCRbeta clonotypes that the gDNA method yielded from a handful of donors. TCRdb holds this immuneACCESS table with in-frame rearrangements only. Some clones are missing; in checked studies, unresolved V genes explain under half, and the rest has no known cause. D and trimming were read from the DNA, whereas the V and J calls and clone size are those reported in that table. The sample table contains 2,100,000 or so clones; only one count was recorded for approximately 96% of them. The ten largest clonotypes hold 0.1% to 0.15% of the sample.

The donors were healthy, HIV-negative adults who had no recently reported acute infections or vaccinations. Only Caucasian adults living in Nashville, Tennessee, USA were represented among the donors. CD4+ T cells were enriched through magnetic negative selection, after which naive cells were positively selected on CD45RA and the remaining negative fraction served as the memory subset. After blood collection by leukapheresis, PBMCs were isolated using Ficoll-Histopaque density gradient centrifugation and then cryopreserved in the vapor phase of liquid nitrogen. Purity and quantity of every magnetically sorted T cell population were checked by analytical flow cytometry. Each sorted fraction had its genomic DNA isolated and then quantified by UV absorbance on a Nanodrop 2000c. A note on this clone: This receptor's antigen is unknown. It has no much larger one-base neighbor in the sample; base qualities were not kept.

This clonotype was sampled from a young man in good health. Recombination joined TRBV7-8 with TRBJ2-7; confidence is insufficient to name the D gene. Sequenced input: naive CD4+ T cells sorted from blood. The meaning of the sample's cell subset or site label: CD45RA+ positively selected. The CDR3 here reads CASSLGTADGQYF. The bases read TGTGCCAGCAGCTTAGGAACTGCTGATGGGCAGTACTTC.